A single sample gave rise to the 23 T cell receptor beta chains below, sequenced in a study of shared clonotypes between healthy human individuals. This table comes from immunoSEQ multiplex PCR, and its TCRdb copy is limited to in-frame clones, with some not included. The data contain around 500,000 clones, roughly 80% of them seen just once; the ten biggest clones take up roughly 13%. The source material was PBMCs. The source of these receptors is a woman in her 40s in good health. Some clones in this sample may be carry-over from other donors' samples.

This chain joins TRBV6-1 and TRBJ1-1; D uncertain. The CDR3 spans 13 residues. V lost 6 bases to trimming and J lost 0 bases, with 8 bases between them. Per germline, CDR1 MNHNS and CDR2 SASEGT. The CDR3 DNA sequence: TGTGCCAGCAGCCCTAGTCTGAACACTGAAGCTTTCTTT. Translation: CASSPSLNTEAFF.

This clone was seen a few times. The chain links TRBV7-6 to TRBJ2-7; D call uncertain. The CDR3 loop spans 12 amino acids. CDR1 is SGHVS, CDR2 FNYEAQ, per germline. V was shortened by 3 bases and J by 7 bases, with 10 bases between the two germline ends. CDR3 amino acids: CASSLPQGEQYF. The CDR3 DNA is TGTGCCAGCAGCTTGCCCCAAGGGGAGCAGTACTTC.

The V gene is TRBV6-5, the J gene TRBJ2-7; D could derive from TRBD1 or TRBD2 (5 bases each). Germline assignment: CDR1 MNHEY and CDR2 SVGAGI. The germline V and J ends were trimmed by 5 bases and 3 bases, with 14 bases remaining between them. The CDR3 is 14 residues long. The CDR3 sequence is CASSRSRDVYEQYF. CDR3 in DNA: TGTGCCAGCAGTCGGTCCCGGGACGTCTACGAGCAGTACTTC.

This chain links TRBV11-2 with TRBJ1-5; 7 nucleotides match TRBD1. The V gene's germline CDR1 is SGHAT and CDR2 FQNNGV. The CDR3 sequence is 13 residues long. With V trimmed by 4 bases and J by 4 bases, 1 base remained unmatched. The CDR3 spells CASSWDSNQPQHF. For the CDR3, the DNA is TGTGCCAGCAGCTGGGACAGTAATCAGCCCCAGCATTTT.

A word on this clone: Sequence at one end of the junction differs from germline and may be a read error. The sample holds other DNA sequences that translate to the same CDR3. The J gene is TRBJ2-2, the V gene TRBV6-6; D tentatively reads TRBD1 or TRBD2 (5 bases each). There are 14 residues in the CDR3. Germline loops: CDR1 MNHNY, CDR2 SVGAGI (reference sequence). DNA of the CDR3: TGCGCCAGCAGGTCAGGGACGGACACCGGGGAGCTGTTCTTT. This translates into CASRSGTDTGELFF.

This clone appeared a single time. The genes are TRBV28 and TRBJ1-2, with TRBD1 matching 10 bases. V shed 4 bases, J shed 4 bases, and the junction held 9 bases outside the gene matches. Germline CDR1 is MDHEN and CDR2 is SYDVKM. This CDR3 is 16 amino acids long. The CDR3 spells CASSSLGQGGFYGYTF. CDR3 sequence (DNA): TGTGCCAGCAGTTCCCTCGGACAGGGGGGATTCTATGGCTACACCTTC.

CDR3 protein: CAWSVVREQYF. In DNA form, the CDR3 reads TGTGCCTGGAGTGTGGTCCGCGAGCAGTACTTC. V and J are TRBV30 and TRBJ2-7; D unresolved. The ends were cut back, 0 bases at V and 6 bases at J, with 6 bases in the middle. The CDR3 contains 11 residues. Germline-derived CDR1 and CDR2 are GTSNPN and SVGIG (reference sequence).

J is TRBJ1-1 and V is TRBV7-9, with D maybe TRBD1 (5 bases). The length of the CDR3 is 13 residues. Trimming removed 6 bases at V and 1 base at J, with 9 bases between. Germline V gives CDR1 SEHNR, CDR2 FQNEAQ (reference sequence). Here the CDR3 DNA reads TGTGCCAGCAGACGGGACGGGAACACTGAAGCTTTCTTT. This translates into CASRRDGNTEAFF.

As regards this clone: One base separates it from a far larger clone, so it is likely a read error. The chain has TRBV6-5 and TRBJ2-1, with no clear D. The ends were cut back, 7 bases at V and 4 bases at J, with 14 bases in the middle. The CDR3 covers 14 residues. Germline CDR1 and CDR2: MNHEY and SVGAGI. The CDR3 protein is CASKRLGLYNEQFF. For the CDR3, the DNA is TGTGCCAGCAAACGGCTGGGCCTTTACAATGAGCAGTTCTTC.

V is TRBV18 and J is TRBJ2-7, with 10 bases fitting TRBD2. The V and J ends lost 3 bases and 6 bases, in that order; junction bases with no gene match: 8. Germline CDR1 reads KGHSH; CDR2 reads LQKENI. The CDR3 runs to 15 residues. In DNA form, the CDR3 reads TGTGCCAGCTCACCTCGGACTAGCGGAAGCCCCGAGCAGTACTTC. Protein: CASSPRTSGSPEQYF.

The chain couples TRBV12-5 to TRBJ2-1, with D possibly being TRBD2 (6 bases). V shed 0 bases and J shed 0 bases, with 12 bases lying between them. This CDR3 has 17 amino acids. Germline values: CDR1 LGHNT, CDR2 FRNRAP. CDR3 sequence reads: CASGLVLDGSSYNEQFF. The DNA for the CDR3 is TGTGCTAGTGGTTTGGTACTTGACGGGAGCTCCTACAATGAGCAGTTCTTC.

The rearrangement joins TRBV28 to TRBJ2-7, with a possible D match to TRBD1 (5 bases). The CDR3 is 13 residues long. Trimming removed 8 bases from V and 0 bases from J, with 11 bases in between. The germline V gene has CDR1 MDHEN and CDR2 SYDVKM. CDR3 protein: CASGAAPSYEQYF. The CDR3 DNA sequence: TGTGCCAGCGGGGCAGCCCCCTCCTACGAGCAGTACTTC. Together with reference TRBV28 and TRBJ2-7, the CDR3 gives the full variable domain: DVKVTQSSRYLVKRTGEKVFLECVQDMDHENMFWYRQDPGLGLRLIYFSYDVKMKEKGDIPEGYSVSREKKERFSLILESASTNQTSMYLCASGAAPSYEQYFGPGTRLTVT.

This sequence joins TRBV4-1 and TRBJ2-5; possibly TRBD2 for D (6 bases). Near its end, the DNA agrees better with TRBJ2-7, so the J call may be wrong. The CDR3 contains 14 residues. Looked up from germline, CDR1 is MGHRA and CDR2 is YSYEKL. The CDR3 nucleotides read TGCGCCAGCAGCCAAGTGGCCAGGGAGGACGAGCAGTACTTC. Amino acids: CASSQVAREDEQYF.

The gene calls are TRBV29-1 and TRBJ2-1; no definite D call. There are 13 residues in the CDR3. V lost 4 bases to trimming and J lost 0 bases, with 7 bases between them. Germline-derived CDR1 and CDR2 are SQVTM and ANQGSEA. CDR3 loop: CSVGVSSYNEQFF. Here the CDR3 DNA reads TGCAGCGTTGGGGTTAGCTCCTACAATGAGCAGTTCTTC.

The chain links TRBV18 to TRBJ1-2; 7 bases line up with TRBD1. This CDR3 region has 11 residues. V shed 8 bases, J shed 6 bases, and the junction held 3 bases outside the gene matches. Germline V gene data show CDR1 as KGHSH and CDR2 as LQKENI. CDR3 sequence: CASKGQDGYTF. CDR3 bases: TGTGCCAGCAAAGGACAGGATGGCTACACCTTC.

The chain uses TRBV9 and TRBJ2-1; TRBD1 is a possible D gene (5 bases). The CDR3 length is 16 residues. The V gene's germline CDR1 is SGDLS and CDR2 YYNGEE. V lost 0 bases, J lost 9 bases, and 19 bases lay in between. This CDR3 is CASSVEVGLLWSEQFF. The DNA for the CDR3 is TGTGCCAGCAGCGTAGAGGTGGGGCTCCTTTGGAGTGAGCAGTTCTTC. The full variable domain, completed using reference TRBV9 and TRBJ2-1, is DSGVTQTPKHLITATGQRVTLRCSPRSGDLSVYWYQQSLDQGLQFLIQYYNGEERAKGNILERFSAQQFPDLHSELNLSSLELGDSALYFCASSVEVGLLWSEQFFGPGTRLTVL.

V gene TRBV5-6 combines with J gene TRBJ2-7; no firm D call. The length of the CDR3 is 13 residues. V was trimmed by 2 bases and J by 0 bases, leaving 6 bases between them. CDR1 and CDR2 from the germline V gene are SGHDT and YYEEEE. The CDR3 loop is CASSFPHSYEQYF. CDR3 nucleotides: TGTGCCAGCAGCTTTCCTCACTCCTACGAGCAGTACTTC.

The CDR3 spells CATSRAHNEQFF. The CDR3 coding sequence is TGTGCCACCAGCAGAGCACATAATGAGCAGTTCTTC. This chain links TRBV15 with TRBJ2-1; D unclear. Germline CDR1 LNHNV, CDR2 YYDKDF (reference sequence). V lost 1 base and J 7 bases, leaving 5 bases between the germline ends. The CDR3 spans 12 residues.

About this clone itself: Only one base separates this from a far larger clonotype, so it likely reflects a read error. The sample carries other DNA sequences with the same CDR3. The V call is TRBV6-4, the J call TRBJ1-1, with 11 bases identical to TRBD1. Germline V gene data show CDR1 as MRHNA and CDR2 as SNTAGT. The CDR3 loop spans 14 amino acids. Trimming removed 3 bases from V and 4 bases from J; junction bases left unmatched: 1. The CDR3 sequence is CASSDGTGGTEAFF. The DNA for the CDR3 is TGTGCCAGCAGTGATGGGACAGGGGGCACTGAAGCTTTCTTT.

CDR3 coding DNA: TGTGCCATCAGGCCGGGAAGCGCGGGAGGGCCCGGCACAGATACGCAGTATTTT. Its translation is CAIRPGSAGGPGTDTQYF. The chain joins TRBV10-3 to TRBJ2-3; TRBD2 matches at 9 bases. Trimming removed 6 bases from V and 1 base from J; junction bases left unmatched: 14. This CDR3 has 18 residues. Germline lookup yields CDR1 ENHRY and CDR2 SYGVKD.

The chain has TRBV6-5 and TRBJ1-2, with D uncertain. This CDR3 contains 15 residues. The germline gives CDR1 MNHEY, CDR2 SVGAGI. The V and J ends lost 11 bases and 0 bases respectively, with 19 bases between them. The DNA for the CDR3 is TGTGCCTCCCACGCGGGGATTACTACTAACTATGGCTACACCTTC. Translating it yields CASHAGITTNYGYTF.

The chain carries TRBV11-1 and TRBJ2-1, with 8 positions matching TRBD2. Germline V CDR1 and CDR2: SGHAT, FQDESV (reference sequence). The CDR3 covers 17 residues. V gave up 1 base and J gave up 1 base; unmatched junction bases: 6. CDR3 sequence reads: CASSLDASGLSYNEQFF. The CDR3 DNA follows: TGTGCCAGCAGCTTAGACGCTAGCGGGCTTTCCTACAATGAGCAGTTCTTC. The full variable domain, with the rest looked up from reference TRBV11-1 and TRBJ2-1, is EAEVAQSPRYKITEKSQAVAFWCDPISGHATLYWYRQILGQGPELLVQFQDESVVDDSQLPKDRFSAERLKGVDSTLKIQPAELGDSAMYLCASSLDASGLSYNEQFFGPGTRLTVL.

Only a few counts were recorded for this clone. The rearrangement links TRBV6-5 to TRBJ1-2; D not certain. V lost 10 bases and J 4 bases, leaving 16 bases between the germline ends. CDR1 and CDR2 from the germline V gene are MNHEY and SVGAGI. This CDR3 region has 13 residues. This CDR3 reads CATGLQPAYGYTF. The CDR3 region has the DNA TGTGCCACTGGTCTACAGCCTGCCTATGGCTACACCTTC.